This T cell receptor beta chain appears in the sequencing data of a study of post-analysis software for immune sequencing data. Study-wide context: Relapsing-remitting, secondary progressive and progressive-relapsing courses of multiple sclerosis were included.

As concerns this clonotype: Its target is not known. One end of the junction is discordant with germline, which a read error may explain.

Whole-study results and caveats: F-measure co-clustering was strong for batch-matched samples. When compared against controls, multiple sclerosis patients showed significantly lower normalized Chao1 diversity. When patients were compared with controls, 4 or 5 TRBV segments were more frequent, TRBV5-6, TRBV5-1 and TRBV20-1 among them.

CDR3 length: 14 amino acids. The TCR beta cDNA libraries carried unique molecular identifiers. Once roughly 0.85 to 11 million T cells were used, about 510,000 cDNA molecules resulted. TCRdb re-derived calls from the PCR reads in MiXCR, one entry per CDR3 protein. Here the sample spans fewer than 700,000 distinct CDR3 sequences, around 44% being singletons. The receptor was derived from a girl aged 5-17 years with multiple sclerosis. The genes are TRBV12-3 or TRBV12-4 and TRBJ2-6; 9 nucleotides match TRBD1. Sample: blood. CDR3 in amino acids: CASSQQGAPDVRTF. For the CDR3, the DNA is TGTGCCAGCAGCCAACAGGGGGCTCCTGACGTCCGGACTTTC.